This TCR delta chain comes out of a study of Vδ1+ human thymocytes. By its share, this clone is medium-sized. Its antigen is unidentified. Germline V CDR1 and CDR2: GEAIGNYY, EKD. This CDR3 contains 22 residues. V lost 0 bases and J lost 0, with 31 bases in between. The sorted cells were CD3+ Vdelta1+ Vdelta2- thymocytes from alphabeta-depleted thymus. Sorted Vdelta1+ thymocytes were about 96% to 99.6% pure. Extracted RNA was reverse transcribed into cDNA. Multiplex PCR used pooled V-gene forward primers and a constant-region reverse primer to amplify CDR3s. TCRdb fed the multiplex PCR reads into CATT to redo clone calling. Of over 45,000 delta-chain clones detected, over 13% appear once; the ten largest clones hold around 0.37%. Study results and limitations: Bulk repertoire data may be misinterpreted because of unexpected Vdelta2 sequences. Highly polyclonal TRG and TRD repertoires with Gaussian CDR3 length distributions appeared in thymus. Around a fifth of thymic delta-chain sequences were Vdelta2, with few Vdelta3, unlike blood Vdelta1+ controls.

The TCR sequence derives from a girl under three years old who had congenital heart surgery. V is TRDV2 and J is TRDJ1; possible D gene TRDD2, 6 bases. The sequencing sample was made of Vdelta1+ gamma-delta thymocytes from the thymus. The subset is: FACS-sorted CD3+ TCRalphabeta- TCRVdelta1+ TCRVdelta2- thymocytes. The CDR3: CACDTLPAFPSGTGQYTDKLIF. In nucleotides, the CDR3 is TGTGCCTGTGACACCCTCCCGGCCTTCCCTAGCGGTACTGGTCAGTACACCGATAAACTCATCTTT.